This TCR beta chain was sequenced for a study of tumor-infiltrating lymphocytes in primary liver carcinoma. Turning to this clonotype: Its antigen is undetermined. Compared with germline, one end of the junction differs, possibly owing to a read error.

Synthesis of TCR beta cDNA was carried out from about 500 ng total RNA with a constant-region primer. ARM-PCR, slightly modified, supplied the TCR beta libraries through three nested multiplex PCR rounds. A C-beta reverse primer and TRBV1-TRBV30 forward primers served in each of the first two PCR rounds, at around 10 cycles apiece. One entry per CDR3 protein results from TCRdb running MiXCR on the multiplex PCR reads. The table has more than 85,000 distinct CDR3 sequences, approximately 78% seen once. Overall study results and limits: Tumor-adjacent and tumor-blood pairs shared a smaller degree of overlap than tumor region pairs. The top-250-clone fraction was significantly higher in tumors than in blood (p = 0.039).

Co-extracted RNA and DNA came from around 20-30 mg of unsorted bulk tissue. Viable tumor cells exceeded 75% in all tumor samples. Germline assignment: CDR1 SQVTM and CDR2 ANQGSEA. The CDR3 sequence is 14 residues long. The sample comprised liver tumor tissue from sampling region 3. Subset of the sample: tumor region T3, left-lateral pole. The TCR was taken from a man aged 35 to 55 with primary liver carcinoma and hepatitis B virus infection. The chain is built from TRBV29-1 and TRBJ2-2; 10 bases match TRBD1. CDR3 in DNA: TGTAGCGTTTCGGGACAGGGGTTCACCGGGGAGCTTGTTTTT. It translates to CSVSGQGFTGELVF.